This entry describes one T cell receptor (beta chain). Data came from immunoSEQ multiplex PCR; TCRdb stores just in-frame clones and leaves some out. The sample holds some 16,000 clones, under 95% seen once. The sample belongs to a study of CD39 and CD103 CD8 tumor-infiltrating T cells. The specimen sequenced was CD8+ T cells sorted from blood. Indicated subset: total memory CD8 T cells (CD45RA-CCR7+/-) from blood or uninvolved lymph node. The TCR was taken from a human donor with head and neck squamous cell carcinoma.

CDR3 bases: TGTGCCAGCAGTGACTCCGGACACACTAGCAATCAGCCCCAGCATTTT. This translates into CASSDSGHTSNQPQHF. The chain is built from TRBV6-4 and TRBJ1-5; the D gene is possibly TRBD1 (5 bases). This CDR3 is 16 amino acids long. Germline V lookup: CDR1 MRHNA, CDR2 SNTAGT. Trimming took 0 bases from V and 0 from J, leaving 9 bases between them.